The 29 T cell receptor beta chains below come from one sample, sequenced in a study of shared clonotypes between healthy human individuals. Sequencing was performed with immunoSEQ multiplex PCR; in TCRdb, only in-frame clones are kept and a portion is missing. This sample carries some 1 million clones, 75% of them seen once, and the ten largest clones take approximately 1.5%. The sequenced material came from memory CD4+ T cells sorted from blood. As for subset: CD45RA-negative fraction. These receptors originate from a young man in good health.

For this clone: A read error is possible here, since a much larger clone lies one base away. The J gene is TRBJ2-3, the V gene TRBV29-1, with D tentatively TRBD1 (5 bases). CDR3 length: 13 amino acids. CDR1 is SQVTM and CDR2 is ANQGSEA in the germline V gene. CDR3: CSVGYGTTGTQYF. Written as DNA, the CDR3 is TGCAGCGTTGGATATGGAACCACAGGTACGCAGTATTTT.

The chain carries TRBV5-1 and TRBJ2-7, with 10 nucleotides matching TRBD1. The germline gives CDR1 SGHRS, CDR2 YFSETQ. The CDR3 runs to 13 residues. V lost 5 bases and J lost 5; bases outside the gene matches: 4. The DNA for the CDR3 is TGCGCCAGCAGAAGGACAGGGGGGGACGAGCAGTACTTC. Its protein product is CASRRTGGDEQYF.

This clone was found once. The V gene is TRBV5-1, the J gene TRBJ1-2, with 8 positions matching TRBD1. Germline assignment: CDR1 SGHRS and CDR2 YFSETQ. V gave up 4 bases and J gave up 8 bases; unmatched junction bases: 7. The CDR3 is 13 residues long. The CDR3 loop reads CASSPDRVEGYTF. CDR3 nucleotides: TGCGCCAGCAGCCCGGACAGGGTGGAAGGCTACACCTTC.

The chain couples TRBV5-1 to TRBJ2-7; the D gene could be TRBD1 or TRBD2 (5 bases each). Looked up from germline, CDR1 is SGHRS and CDR2 is YFSETQ. CDR3 size: 14 residues. V lost 5 bases and J lost 5, with 17 bases in between. The CDR3 loop reads CASRIGAATHEQYF. Written as DNA, the CDR3 is TGCGCCAGCAGAATCGGGGCAGCCACCCACGAGCAGTACTTC.

This rearrangement joins TRBV10-1 to TRBJ1-1; no clear D. This CDR3 has 13 amino acids. Germline values: CDR1 WNHNN, CDR2 SYGVQD (reference sequence). Deletions cut 2 bases from V and 5 bases from J, with 9 bases between. This chain's CDR3 is CASSEGGWTEAFF. Here the CDR3 DNA reads TGCGCCAGCAGTGAGGGAGGTTGGACTGAAGCTTTCTTT.

The genes are TRBV5-1 and TRBJ2-5, with TRBD1 as a possible D gene (6 bases). From germline, CDR1 is SGHRS and CDR2 YFSETQ. The CDR3 length is 13 residues. Trimming removed 4 bases from V and 7 bases from J, with 14 bases in between. CDR3 DNA sequence: TGCGCCAGCAGCGCCGCAGGGGAAGGGACCCAGTACTTC. Translated, it gives CASSAAGEGTQYF.

The chain carries TRBV25-1 and TRBJ1-3, with D perhaps TRBD1 (6 bases). Trimming removed 3 bases from V and 0 bases from J, with 12 bases in between. From germline, CDR1 is MGHDK and CDR2 SYGVNS. This CDR3 has 16 amino acids. The CDR3 loop reads CASSDAGASSGNTIYF. As DNA, the CDR3 is TGTGCCAGCAGTGACGCAGGGGCCAGCTCTGGAAACACCATATATTTT.

In its sample, this clone was seen a few times. The chain has TRBV10-3 and TRBJ2-1; TRBD2 matches 7 bases. Germline CDR1 ENHRY, CDR2 SYGVKD. The V segment lost 10 bases and the J segment 0 bases; nucleotides outside the gene matches: 15. CDR3 length equals 17 residues. As DNA, the CDR3 is TGTGCCACGAGCGAAGCTAGCGGACTAAGCTCCTACAATGAGCAGTTCTTC. Its protein product is CATSEASGLSSYNEQFF.

The chain uses TRBV7-3 and TRBJ1-6; possibly TRBD1 for D (6 bases). The CDR3 sequence is 15 residues long. CDR1 is SGHTA and CDR2 is FQGTGA in the germline V gene. V lost 2 bases, J lost 4 bases, and 9 bases lay in between. CDR3 sequence reads: CASSLGTTYNSPLHF. The DNA for the CDR3 is TGTGCCAGCAGCTTAGGGACAACTTATAATTCACCCCTCCACTTT.

This clone was detected a few times. J is TRBJ2-2 and V is TRBV6-5; TRBD1 agrees at 8 bases. Germline V lookup: CDR1 MNHEY, CDR2 SVGAGI. V lost 6 bases, J lost 2 bases, and 5 bases stayed unmatched. This CDR3 has 15 residues. In nucleotides, the CDR3 is TGTGCCAGCAGAAGGACAGGGAAAAACACCGGGGAGCTGTTTTTT. This codes for CASRRTGKNTGELFF.

The V gene is TRBV7-2, the J gene TRBJ1-6; the D is unclear. This CDR3 spans 17 amino acids. Per germline, CDR1 SGHTA and CDR2 FQGNSA. V lost 2 bases and J 3 bases, leaving 14 bases between the germline ends. The CDR3 DNA sequence: TGTGCCAGCAGCTTATCCGCAGTGGAAGTCTATAATTCACCCCTCCACTTT. This translates into CASSLSAVEVYNSPLHF.

The chain recombines TRBV10-1 with TRBJ2-5; D is uncertain. V was trimmed by 3 bases and J by 5 bases, leaving 10 bases between them. This CDR3 spans 13 amino acids. CDR1 is WNHNN and CDR2 is SYGVQD in the germline V gene (reference sequence). CDR3 coding DNA: TGCGCCAGCAGTGATCGAGGTGGCGAGACCCAGTACTTC. The encoded protein is CASSDRGGETQYF.

The chain recombines TRBV2 with TRBJ2-1; 8 bases map to TRBD1. The CDR3 runs 16 residues. The V segment lost 7 bases and the J segment 6 bases; nucleotides outside the gene matches: 14. The germline V gene encodes CDR1 SNHLY and CDR2 FYNNEI. This CDR3 is CASTKTRTGNGNEQFF. For the CDR3, the DNA is TGTGCCAGCACCAAGACCAGGACAGGGAATGGCAATGAGCAGTTCTTC.

This chain joins TRBV15 and TRBJ1-2; 8 bases agree with TRBD1. Trimming removed 4 bases from V and 6 bases from J; junction bases left unmatched: 10. Per germline, CDR1 LNHNV and CDR2 YYDKDF (reference sequence). The CDR3 contains 15 residues. This chain's CDR3 is CATSTPGGPQHGYTF. CDR3 DNA sequence: TGTGCCACCAGCACGCCAGGGGGCCCTCAACATGGCTACACCTTC.

This clone was seen ten or more times. J is TRBJ1-5 and V is TRBV7-2; the match to TRBD1 covers 8 bases. Germline trimming cut 5 bases from V and 2 bases from J; bases unmatched to any gene: 5. This CDR3 is built from 15 residues. Germline loops: CDR1 SGHTA, CDR2 FQGNSA. The CDR3 protein is CASSNQGAGNQPQHF. The CDR3, as DNA: TGTGCCAGCAGCAACCAGGGGGCCGGCAATCAGCCCCAGCATTTT.

The genes are TRBV2 and TRBJ1-5; 9 bases fit TRBD1. CDR3 length: 15 amino acids. The germline V gene encodes CDR1 SNHLY and CDR2 FYNNEI. The trim removed 7 bases at V and 6 bases at J, leaving 10 bases unmatched. The CDR3 region has the DNA TGTGCCAGCACACCTGACAGGGGGGAGGCTCAGCCCCAGCATTTT. The encoded protein is CASTPDRGEAQPQHF.

This clone appeared a few times. The V call is TRBV7-2, the J call TRBJ1-6, with D maybe TRBD1 (5 bases). V lost 1 base, J lost 10 bases, and 11 bases lay in between. This CDR3 comprises 14 residues. Germline V gives CDR1 SGHTA, CDR2 FQGNSA. The CDR3 reads CASSLVRGESPLHF. DNA for the CDR3: TGTGCCAGCAGCTTAGTAAGGGGTGAGTCACCCCTCCACTTT.

The rearrangement links TRBV7-2 to TRBJ1-5; maybe TRBD1 (5 bases). The CDR3 runs 14 residues. Germline V gene lookup returns CDR1 SGHTA and CDR2 FQGNSA. V lost 7 bases to trimming and J lost 0 bases, with 10 bases between them. The CDR3 bases are TGTGCCAGCACCGCCGACAGTAGCAATCAGCCCCAGCATTTT. Its protein is CASTADSSNQPQHF.

As to this clone: The sample carries other DNA sequences with the same CDR3. This chain links TRBV5-1 with TRBJ2-7, with no clear D. V lost 0 bases and J 1 base, leaving 8 bases between the germline ends. The CDR3 sequence is 14 residues long. Germline CDR1 SGHRS, CDR2 YFSETQ. The CDR3 nucleotides read TGCGCCAGCAGCTTGGTGGGCGGTTCCTACGAGCAGTACTTC. As protein: CASSLVGGSYEQYF.

The V call is TRBV23-1, the J call TRBJ1-6, with 9 bases lining up with TRBD1. TRBV23-1 is an ORF, and what it does is uncertain. With V trimmed by 3 bases and J by 9 bases, 12 bases remained unmatched. The CDR3 has 17 residues. Written as DNA, the CDR3 is TGCGCCAGCAGTCACGTCACAACCGGGACAGGGAGTTCACCCCTCCACTTT. The encoded protein is CASSHVTTGTGSSPLHF.

V and J are TRBV19 and TRBJ2-7; 7 bases are a match to TRBD2. Germline loops: CDR1 LNHDA, CDR2 SQIVND (reference sequence). CDR3 size: 15 residues. With 5 bases clipped from V and 5 bases from J, the junction kept 12 bases outside the gene matches. The CDR3 loop reads CASSESAGVIDEQYF. Written as DNA, the CDR3 is TGTGCCAGTAGTGAGTCGGCGGGGGTGATCGACGAGCAGTACTTC.

This chain connects TRBV10-2 to TRBJ2-1, with 11 bases that match TRBD2. The CDR3 runs to 18 residues. V was pared by 3 bases and J by 0 bases, with 7 bases of the junction left unmatched. Germline V gene lookup returns CDR1 WSHSY and CDR2 SAAADI. CDR3 coding DNA: TGCGCCAGCAGTGAAGGACTAGCGGGTCCGAGCTCCTACAATGAGCAGTTCTTC. Protein sequence: CASSEGLAGPSSYNEQFF.

CDR3 protein: CASSQYRQGASTDTQYF. In nucleotides, the CDR3 is TGCGCCAGCAGCCAATACCGACAGGGGGCCTCCACAGATACGCAGTATTTT. This rearrangement joins TRBV4-1 to TRBJ2-3; 10 bases are a match to TRBD1. Germline CDR1 and CDR2: MGHRA and YSYEKL. The junction had 7 bases not matched to a gene; V was cut back by 2 bases and J by 2 bases. This CDR3 comprises 17 residues.

The chain recombines TRBV9 with TRBJ1-5; no firm D call. The length of the CDR3 is 8 residues. Between the trimmed V and J ends, which lost 7 bases and 7 bases, there was a span of 0 bases. Germline CDR1 SGDLS, CDR2 YYNGEE. The CDR3 spells CASQPQHF. As DNA, the CDR3 is TGTGCCAGCCAGCCCCAGCATTTT.

V and J are TRBV6-5 and TRBJ2-7; 8 bases align to TRBD2. Looked up from germline, CDR1 is MNHEY and CDR2 is SVGAGI. This CDR3 comprises 15 residues. Losses at the gene ends were 5 bases for V and 2 bases for J; bases not matched to a gene: 8. The CDR3 DNA is TGTGCCAGCAGTAGTCCTAGCGGGCGCACCTACGAGCAGTACTTC. Residues: CASSSPSGRTYEQYF.

This chain links TRBV6-1 with TRBJ2-7, with D possibly TRBD1 on 6 matching bases. Per the germline V gene, CDR1 is MNHNS and CDR2 is SASEGT. Trimming shortened V by 0 bases and J by 2 bases, and 20 bases separated the two germline ends. This CDR3 region has 18 residues. Written as DNA, the CDR3 is TGTGCCAGCAGTGAAGCAAGGTACGCCCAGGGGTCGACCTACGAGCAGTACTTC. Amino acid sequence: CASSEARYAQGSTYEQYF.

This sequence joins TRBV19 and TRBJ1-1, with 10 bases fitting TRBD1. V lost 2 bases and J lost 0; bases outside the gene matches: 6. Germline values: CDR1 LNHDA, CDR2 SQIVND (reference sequence). The CDR3 sequence is 17 residues long. The CDR3 protein is CASSILGQGIMNTEAFF. CDR3 nucleotide sequence: TGTGCCAGTAGTATACTGGGACAGGGGATCATGAACACTGAAGCTTTCTTT.

V gene TRBV30 combines with J gene TRBJ1-3; no clear D. The CDR3 loop spans 13 amino acids. Between the trimmed V and J ends, which lost 0 bases and 2 bases, there was a span of 5 bases. Germline V lookup: CDR1 GTSNPN, CDR2 SVGIG (reference sequence). The CDR3 is CAWSVSTGNTIYF. For the CDR3, the DNA is TGTGCCTGGAGTGTATCCACTGGAAACACCATATATTTT.

This chain joins TRBV10-3 and TRBJ2-5, with 10 bases matching TRBD2. V shed 4 bases, J shed 7 bases, and the junction held 9 bases outside the gene matches. The CDR3 spans 15 residues. CDR1 and CDR2 (germline): ENHRY, SYGVKD. The CDR3 reads CAISVSSGRAVTQYF. CDR3 sequence (DNA): TGTGCCATCAGTGTATCCAGCGGGAGGGCCGTGACCCAGTACTTC.